The 9 T cell receptor beta chains presented below share a single source sample, sequenced in a study of cytomegalovirus exposure and HLA in healthy donors. Primers for the PCR totalled 60 Vbeta and 13 Jbeta. Profiling relied on immunoSEQ multiplex PCR, and the TCRdb table lists in-frame clones only, not all of them. In all, the sample yields approximately 110,000 clones. The source material was PBMCs. The receptors shown here come from a man aged 30 to 39 in good health and CMV-seronegative.

The CDR3 region is CASSEAVWGGTEAFF. CDR3 coding DNA: TGTGCCAGCAGTGAAGCAGTTTGGGGAGGCACTGAAGCTTTCTTT. The chain employs TRBV2 and TRBJ1-1, with D hard to call. Germline V gene sequence: CDR1 SNHLY, CDR2 FYNNEI. The CDR3 has 15 residues. V lost 0 bases and J 4 bases, leaving 12 bases between the germline ends.

The rearrangement uses TRBV7-6 and TRBJ2-5; the match to TRBD2 covers 8 bases. Germline CDR1 is SGHVS and CDR2 is FNYEAQ. V trimming: 2 bases; J trimming: 3 bases; junction bases outside the gene matches: 5. This CDR3 is built from 15 residues. CDR3 nucleotides: TGTGCCAGCAGCTTACGGGGGGGCAGCAAAGAGACCCAGTACTTC. It codes for CASSLRGGSKETQYF.

V usage is TRBV2 and J usage is TRBJ2-3; maybe TRBD2 (5 bases). CDR3 length equals 16 residues. The ends were cut back, 5 bases at V and 0 bases at J, with 15 bases in the middle. Germline lookup yields CDR1 SNHLY and CDR2 FYNNEI. DNA for the CDR3: TGTGCCAGCAGTTTCTTCAGCGGCCCTAGCACAGATACGCAGTATTTT. Translating it yields CASSFFSGPSTDTQYF.

The V call is TRBV7-2, the J call TRBJ2-7; 13 nucleotides align to TRBD2. The CDR3 runs to 15 residues. CDR1 and CDR2 (germline): SGHTA, FQGNSA. J gave up 7 bases and V 0 bases, and 3 bases lay outside the gene matches. CDR3 protein: CASSLAGLAGNEQYF. The CDR3 coding sequence is TGTGCCAGCAGCTTAGCGGGACTAGCGGGAAATGAGCAGTACTTC.

The chain is built from TRBV18 and TRBJ1-4; D is unclear. Germline-derived CDR1 and CDR2 are KGHSH and LQKENI. The V end lost 3 bases, the J end lost 8 bases, and 13 bases lay between the germline ends. The CDR3 is 14 residues long. CDR3 coding DNA: TGTGCCAGCTCACCCGGGTCCCGAAGAGAAAAACTGTTTTTT. This codes for CASSPGSRREKLFF. Based on the CDR3 plus reference TRBV18 and TRBJ1-4, the full variable domain is NAGVMQNPRHLVRRRGQEARLRCSPMKGHSHVYWYRQLPEEGLKFMVYLQKENIIDESGMPKERFSAEFPKEGPSILRIQQVVRGDSAAYFCASSPGSRREKLFFGSGTQLSVL.

The gene calls are TRBV28 and TRBJ2-3; 9 bases align to TRBD1. Germline V gene sequence: CDR1 MDHEN, CDR2 SYDVKM. Trimming cost V 3 bases and J 6 bases; bases outside gene matches: 7. The CDR3 contains 15 residues. This CDR3 reads CASSLLQGARDTQYF. The CDR3 region has the DNA TGTGCCAGCAGTTTGCTACAGGGGGCTAGGGATACGCAGTATTTT.

The chain recombines TRBV9 with TRBJ2-1; D uncertain. The CDR3 is 13 amino acids. Trimming stripped 3 bases from V and 3 bases from J, with 7 bases between. Germline V lookup: CDR1 SGDLS, CDR2 YYNGEE. The CDR3 sequence: CASSGPSYNEQFF. The CDR3 DNA sequence: TGTGCCAGCAGCGGCCCCAGCTACAATGAGCAGTTCTTC.

The chain combines TRBV5-6 with TRBJ2-3; possible D gene TRBD2, 6 bases. Germline CDR1 SGHDT, CDR2 YYEEEE. There are 15 residues in the CDR3. V lost 0 bases to trimming and J lost 4 bases, with 12 bases between them. The CDR3 DNA reads TGTGCCAGCAGCTTGGTAGGAGGGGAGGCAGATACGCAGTATTTT. Protein: CASSLVGGEADTQYF.

The chain employs TRBV19 and TRBJ2-7, with TRBD1 matching 9 bases. Germline assignment: CDR1 LNHDA and CDR2 SQIVND (reference sequence). V gave up 6 bases and J gave up 4 bases; unmatched junction bases: 4. The CDR3 has 13 residues. The CDR3 loop reads CASSQDRGYEQYF. In DNA form, the CDR3 reads TGTGCCAGTAGCCAAGACAGGGGGTACGAGCAGTACTTC.